This T cell receptor (beta chain) was recovered during a study of T cells in Graves' hyperthyroidism and ophthalmopathy (dated by TCRdb to between 2018 and 2020). For context, the study as a whole: Peripheral blood samples were taken at initial diagnosis, before any treatment was given. A discovery cohort of about 100 patients, 43 with Graves' ophthalmopathy and roughly 59 with stable Graves' hyperthyroidism, was used to find distinguishing TCR V-J signatures. Whether ophthalmopathy could be predicted prospectively was tested in an independent validation cohort made up of 18 to 20 hyperthyroidism patients plus 17 patients who later progressed to ophthalmopathy. The roughly 90 discovery patients were divided at random into training and test sets in a 7:3 ratio. The study also compared thyroid tissue and blood T-cell repertoires from a handful of Graves' hyperthyroidism patients. After blood sampling, hyperthyroidism patients were treated with methimazole at a starting dose of 30 mg daily, and ophthalmopathy patients were treated with high-dose intravenous methylprednisolone. The paper reports TCR Vbeta CDR3 sequencing of roughly 140 peripheral blood samples: some 44 ophthalmopathy, fewer than 85 hyperthyroidism and around 17 progressor patients. Beyond this particular receptor, the publication reports: A 13 V-J signature model separated ophthalmopathy from stable hyperthyroidism, with just over 85% sensitivity and 81.08% specificity in cross-validation and 80%/75% in testing. Most expanded thyroid clonotypes (frequency above 0.001) were also found in blood, which suggests that blood repertoires may mirror thyroid immune responses. No statistical method was used to fix the sample size in advance, and group allocation was not hidden from the investigators. During validation, the model predicted progression to ophthalmopathy a median of around six months ahead of onset, with almost 71% sensitivity and about 75% specificity.

Reading the germline V gene gives CDR1 SGHDN and CDR2 FVKESK. V was cut back by 3 bases and J by 10 bases, leaving a gap of 21 bases between them. There are 15 amino acids in the CDR3, from cysteine to phenylalanine inclusive. Only CDR3 DNA is held: 45 bases, read in frame from base 1. In the ophthalmopathy patients, disease was moderately to severely active, with a Clinical Activity Score of 3 or more, a NOSPECS grade of 4 or more, and a duration of less than 3 months. Patients with uncontrolled infections, other autoimmune diseases, pregnancy or lactation were excluded. Diagnoses relied on clinical symptoms, serum thyroxine and TRAb, thyroid ultrasound and orbital computed tomography. PBMCs were isolated from about 10 ml of fresh peripheral blood by Ficoll-Paque density gradient centrifugation. Total RNA was extracted using Trizol reagent, and RNA quality was assessed on an Agilent 2100 Bioanalyzer.

This clonotype was observed at least ten times. Its antigen remains unidentified. Within one base of it there is no much larger clone, and no base qualities were kept. TCR beta CDR3 regions were amplified from RNA transcripts. The TCR CDR3 was subjected to a first round of RT-PCR using the HTBI primer set and the Qiagen OneStep RT-PCR kit. Libraries were constructed in a second round of multiplex PCR, after which size selection and purification were performed. The libraries were sequenced on an Illumina HiSeq2000 using paired-end 100 bp reads. The authors' pipeline ran thus. SOAPnuke was used to process the raw data, removing reads that contained adapters or uncalled bases, had a mean Phred below 15, or lacked an exact match to the constant primer or identifier. COPE v1.2.5 was used to merge the high-quality paired reads, and each unique nucleotide sequence was defined as a clonotype. MiTCR v1.1 was used to align clonotypes to the IMGT TRBV, TRBD and TRBJ reference segments. Only V-J combinations with frequency above 0.0001, covering about 99% of repertoires, were analysed. The TCS score was defined as F50 (clonal expansion) divided by E x V (chaos), with BLOSUM62-based TCRdist calculated between CDR3 peptides within each V-J. Welch's t-statistics and random forest reduced 500 to 550 V-J features to about 12, which were used in a naive Bayes classifier (R e1071). Thyroid-blood repertoire similarity was quantified with the Morisita-Horn index. TCRdb's own reprocessing of the public reads used fastp at Q25 and MiXCR and kept productive beta chains. Rows with a matching CDR3 protein are joined into one entry that keeps the most common DNA and genes. It is TCRdb's table, rather than the study itself, that gives the V and J calls and clone size. The table for this sample lists fewer than 750,000 distinct CDR3 sequences; under 15% of them were counted only once. The top ten clonotypes cover around 4.5% of the sample.

The receptor's source is a woman aged 40 to 50 with Graves' ophthalmopathy. Sequencing was done on a sample of blood. Rearrangement joined TRBV14 to TRBJ2-5; the D region possibly corresponds to TRBD1 (6 bases align). The CDR3 protein: CASSQDSRVGWSQYF. The nucleotide sequence is TGTGCCAGCAGCCAGGACAGTCGCGTGGGTTGGAGCCAGTACTTC.